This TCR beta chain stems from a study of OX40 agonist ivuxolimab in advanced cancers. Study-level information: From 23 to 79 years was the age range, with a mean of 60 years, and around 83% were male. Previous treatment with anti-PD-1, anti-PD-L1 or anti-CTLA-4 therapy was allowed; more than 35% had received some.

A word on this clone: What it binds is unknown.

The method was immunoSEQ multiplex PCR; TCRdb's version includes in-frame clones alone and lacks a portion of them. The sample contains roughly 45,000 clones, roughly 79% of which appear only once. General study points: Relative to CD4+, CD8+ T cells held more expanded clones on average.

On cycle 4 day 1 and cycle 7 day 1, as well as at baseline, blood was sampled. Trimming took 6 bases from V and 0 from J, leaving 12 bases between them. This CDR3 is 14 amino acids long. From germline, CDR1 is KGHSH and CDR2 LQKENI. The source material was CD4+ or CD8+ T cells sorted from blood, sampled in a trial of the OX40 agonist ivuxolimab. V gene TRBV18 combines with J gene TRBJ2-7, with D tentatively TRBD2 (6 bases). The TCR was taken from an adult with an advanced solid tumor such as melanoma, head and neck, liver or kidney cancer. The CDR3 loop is CASSPTSNSYEQYF. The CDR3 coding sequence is TGTGCCAGCTCCCCCACTAGCAACTCCTACGAGCAGTACTTC.